The rows below give T cell receptor beta chains drawn from one sample of a study of T cell repertoires in cytomegalovirus infection. Their antigens are not known. TCRdb re-analysed the reads in MiXCR, keeping a single row per CDR3 protein. The table records approximately 110,000 distinct CDR3 sequences, 30% to 35% of them present only once. Sequenced here: CD8+ T cells from cultured PBMCs, sampled from culture after CMV antigen stimulation. Receptor source: a human donor in good health (CMV status not recorded). Some clones in this sample may be carry-over from other donors' samples. Both conserved end residues are part of each CDR3.

V gene	CDR3 protein
TRBV19	CASSTAGNTEAFF
TRBV6-2/TRBV6-3	CASTDRGNQPQHF
TRBV7-6	CASSSDRGYGFTGELFF
TRBV7-2	CASSYEGFSYGNTIYF
TRBV5-1	CASSLEPLARYGYTF
TRBV2	CASSEEVAGSLNTGELFF
TRBV7-6	CASSYGPPGVAKNIQYF
TRBV4-1	CATSRAGGPETQYF
TRBV6-5	CASSYSVGTGVHEQYF
TRBV6-5	CASSYSRFAGLYEQYF